A selection of T cell receptor beta chains follows, all from one sample in a study of shared clonotypes between healthy human individuals. TCRdb keeps only in-frame clones here, not all; method: immunoSEQ multiplex PCR. Among hundreds of thousands of clones listed, 76% were seen once. Sequencing was done on a sample of PBMCs. The receptors originated from a woman aged 35 to 49 in good health. Some clones in this sample may be carry-over from other donors' samples. The CDR3 runs from the conserved cysteine through the conserved F or W. D genes are given only for firm matches. Not every row has a clone size; where given, it reads once, few, many or a size class.

D gene: TRBD1
V gene: TRBV5-1
clone size: .
J gene: TRBJ2-7
CDR3 DNA: TGCGCCAGCAGCTGGGACAGGAGCTCCTACGAGCAGTACTTC
CDR3 protein: CASSWDRSSYEQYF

D gene: .
V gene: TRBV10-2
clone size: .
J gene: TRBJ2-1
CDR3 DNA: TGCGCCAGCAGTGAGGTCCCGGATGGGGGTGAGCAGTTCTTC
CDR3 protein: CASSEVPDGGEQFF

D gene: .
V gene: TRBV29-1
clone size: .
J gene: TRBJ1-1
CDR3 DNA: TGCAGCGTCGGACAGAGCACTGAAGCTTTCTTT
CDR3 protein: CSVGQSTEAFF

D gene: .
V gene: TRBV5-5
clone size: .
J gene: TRBJ1-1
CDR3 DNA: TGTGCCAGCAGCTTCTACAGCATGAACACTGAAGCTTTCTTT
CDR3 protein: CASSFYSMNTEAFF

D gene: TRBD2
V gene: TRBV2
clone size: .
J gene: TRBJ2-7
CDR3 DNA: TGTGCCAGCAGCCCCCCTAGCGGGATCTACGAGCAGTACTTC
CDR3 protein: CASSPPSGIYEQYF

D gene: .
V gene: TRBV18
clone size: .
J gene: TRBJ2-3
CDR3 DNA: TGTGCCAGCTCACCGGGTTTAGAAGATACGCAGTATTTT
CDR3 protein: CASSPGLEDTQYF

D gene: .
V gene: TRBV5-4
clone size: .
J gene: TRBJ2-7
CDR3 DNA: TGTGCCAGCAGCTTGGGGAGCGAGAGCTACGAGCAGTACTTC
CDR3 protein: CASSLGSESYEQYF

D gene: .
V gene: TRBV28
clone size: .
J gene: TRBJ2-1
CDR3 DNA: TGTGCCAGCAGCCTACAGAATGAGCAGTTCTTC
CDR3 protein: CASSLQNEQFF

D gene: TRBD1
V gene: TRBV28
clone size: .
J gene: TRBJ2-7
CDR3 DNA: TGTGCCAGCAGTTCCCCCTTTAAGACAGGGGGCTCCTACGAGCAGTACTTC
CDR3 protein: CASSSPFKTGGSYEQYF

D gene: .
V gene: TRBV5-6
clone size: .
J gene: TRBJ2-1
CDR3 DNA: TGTGCCAGCAGCTTGCCCGGGCCCTCCTACAATGAGCAGTTCTTC
CDR3 protein: CASSLPGPSYNEQFF

D gene: .
V gene: TRBV7-3
clone size: .
J gene: TRBJ2-1
CDR3 DNA: TGTGCCAGCAGCCCGACGGGATTTGCCGGGACACTCAATGAGCAGTTCTTC
CDR3 protein: CASSPTGFAGTLNEQFF

D gene: TRBD1
V gene: TRBV5-1
clone size: few
J gene: TRBJ1-4
CDR3 DNA: TGCGCCAGCAGCGATTCCGGGACAGGGGATGAAAAACTGTTTTTT
CDR3 protein: CASSDSGTGDEKLFF

D gene: TRBD2
V gene: TRBV12-5
clone size: .
J gene: TRBJ2-7
CDR3 DNA: TGTGCTAGTGGTTTCCTTAGCGGGACATACGAGCAGTACTTC
CDR3 protein: CASGFLSGTYEQYF

D gene: TRBD2
V gene: TRBV29-1
clone size: .
J gene: TRBJ2-1
CDR3 DNA: TGCAGCGTCATCATTCCGGGGGGGACTAGCGGCACCCCTTACCCCAATGAGCAGTTCTTC
CDR3 protein: CSVIIPGGTSGTPYPNEQFF